The present TCR beta chain was sequenced within a study of T cells in Graves' hyperthyroidism and ophthalmopathy. Amplified TCR beta CDR3 regions derived from RNA transcripts. In the first-round RT-PCR of the TCR CDR3, the HTBI primer set was used. TCRdb re-called the multiplex PCR reads with MiXCR, one entry per CDR3 protein. The table shows about 210,000 distinct CDR3 sequences, with approximately 17% occurring only once. CDR3 length: 16 residues. With 7 bases clipped from V and 3 bases from J, the junction kept 10 bases outside the gene matches. V and J are TRBV12-3 or TRBV12-4 and TRBJ2-3, with 10 bases matching TRBD2. The sequenced sample was blood. This clonotype was sampled from a man between 50 and 59 years old with Graves' hyperthyroidism. The CDR3 sequence is CASIRRAGGPTDTQYF. The CDR3 nucleotides are TGTGCCAGCATCCGGAGAGCGGGAGGGCCAACAGATACGCAGTATTTT.